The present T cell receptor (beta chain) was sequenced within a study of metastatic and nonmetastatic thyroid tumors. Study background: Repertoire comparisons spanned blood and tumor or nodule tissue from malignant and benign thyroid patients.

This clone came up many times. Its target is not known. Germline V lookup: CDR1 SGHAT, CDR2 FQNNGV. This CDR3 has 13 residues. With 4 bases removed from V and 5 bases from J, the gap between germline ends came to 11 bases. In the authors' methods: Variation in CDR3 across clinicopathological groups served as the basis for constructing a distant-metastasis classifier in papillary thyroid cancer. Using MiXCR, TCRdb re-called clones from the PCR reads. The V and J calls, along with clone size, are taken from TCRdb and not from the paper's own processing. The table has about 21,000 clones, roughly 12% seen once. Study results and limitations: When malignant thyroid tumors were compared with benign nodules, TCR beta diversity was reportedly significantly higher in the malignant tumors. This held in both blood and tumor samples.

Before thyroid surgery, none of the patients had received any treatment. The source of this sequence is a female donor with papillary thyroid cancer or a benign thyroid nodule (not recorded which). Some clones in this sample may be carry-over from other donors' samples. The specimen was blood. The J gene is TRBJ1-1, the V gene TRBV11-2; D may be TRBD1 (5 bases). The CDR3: CASSWGSGTEAFF. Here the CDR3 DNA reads TGTGCCAGCAGCTGGGGGAGTGGAACTGAAGCTTTCTTT.